Listed here is a single T cell receptor (beta chain). The target of this receptor is not known. The sample holds no much larger clone one base away, and base qualities are not on file. Libraries came from the immunoSEQ multiplex PCR assay. A mixture of 60 forward primers for TCR Vbeta segments and 13 reverse primers for TCR Jbeta segments was used in the multiplex PCR. The CDR3 region of rearranged TCR beta genes was amplified from genomic DNA by a multiplex PCR assay. On the Illumina HiSeq System, the amplified TCR beta libraries were sequenced as 87-base-pair reads. Under the source paper's analysis protocol: In a later analysis, about 80 million unique TCR beta chains were counted across the approximately 670 repertoires, and approximately 9.9 million of these chains were shared by at least two donors. Raw reads were error-corrected and collapsed into unique sequences by a nearest-neighbor algorithm in which closely related sequences were merged to remove PCR and sequencing errors. V, D and J gene segments were assigned by aligning CDR3 sequences to IMGT reference sequences. For a sequence to be retained, a match of at least six nucleotides was required to both a V gene segment and a J gene segment. Rearrangements were classified as productive when the CDR3 lacked stop codons and remained in frame with V and J, and all other rearrangements were classified as non-productive. Following IMGT convention, CDR3 was defined as the stretch from the second conserved V-encoded cysteine up to the conserved J-encoded phenylalanine. The earlier analysis of some 580 of the donors excluded any sequence lacking an unambiguous match to a single V gene segment. An earlier analysis of 550 to 650 of the donors classified V segments as functional when productive rearrangements were above 56.7% and as segregating when the standard deviation between donors was above 5%. A statistical classification framework was built to diagnose cytomegalovirus status from the catalog of TCR beta chain sequences. In a later analysis, TCR nucleotide sequences were compared against IMGT/GENE-DB human TR gene sequences so that V and J genes could be assigned. A later analysis assigned CDR3 sequences and most-parsimonious VDJ recombination scenarios with the TCRdist pipeline. A later analysis defined each TCR beta chain by its CDR3 amino acid sequence plus V-gene family, and excluded reads lacking a unique V-gene family. In a later analysis, 500 to 650 highly shared, low-generation-probability nucleotide sequences were removed to address suspected cross-contamination and a sequencing artifact. A later analysis calculated a clonal expansion index for each public chain from normalized within-repertoire ranks of inferred template counts. Generation probabilities in a later analysis came from a VDJ recombination model fitted to out-of-frame rearrangements, and those results were checked against IGoR. A later analysis scored TCR-TCR, TCR-HLA and TCR-CMV co-occurrence with hypergeometric tests, applying a repertoire-size bias correction to TCR pairs. A later analysis estimated false discovery rates by permuting HLA or CMV assignments 20 times. A later analysis grouped co-occurring TCRs with DBSCAN, adding TCRdist sequence similarity when clustering within HLA-allele-positive subsets. For co-occurrence clustering, repertoires with fewer than 30,000 or more than 120,000 public chains were excluded, along with four to six repertoires with anomalous nucleotide sharing. TCRdb limited this immuneACCESS table to in-frame rearrangements with V and J called. A share of clones is missing; checked studies link under half to unresolved V genes, and the rest is unexplained. The DNA gave D and trimming, while V, J and clone size come from that table. The sample table records some 100,000 clones; more than 80% of these occur just once. The leading ten clones occupy less than 5% of the sample.

This sample is drawn from a study of cytomegalovirus exposure and HLA in healthy donors (TCRdb year 2017). For the wider study: An earlier analysis of approximately 640 of the donors reported about 250 Gb of sequence data and around 120 million unique TCR beta sequences from roughly 180 million T cells. An early release that covered about 600 HLA-typed donors contained about 290 gigabases of sequencing data and tens of millions of unique TCR sequences. The genetic ancestry cluster associated with self-reported Caucasian donors included 81% of the roughly 380 genotyped donors. The study was designed to test whether signatures of past pathogen exposure could be identified by cataloging public T cell receptors. The T cell repertoires of about 700 subjects were profiled by immunosequencing and related to cytomegalovirus serostatus. Along with the approximately 670-subject first cohort, a separate validation cohort of roughly 110 different subjects was used. The study combined high-throughput TCR immunosequencing, statistical association of individual TCRs with disease status, and machine learning to predict cytomegalovirus infection status. In a later analysis, previously published TCR beta repertoires from 666 donors were re-analyzed and high-resolution HLA genotyping was added so that TCR occurrence patterns could be studied. In the later analysis, no new phenotypic data were used to find candidate immune exposures; instead, reliance was placed on TCR beta sequences and their occurrence across donors. In an earlier analysis of 500 to 650 of the donors, high-throughput TCR beta sequencing was used to judge whether each TCR beta V gene segment behaved as functional or pseudogenic. Alongside the repertoire data, information on donor age, sex, ethnicity and CMV serostatus was compiled. A later genetic analysis took genome-wide SNP genotypes for about 55% of the roughly 670 donors and used that subset as a discovery cohort. Every repertoire in the discovery cohort had been generated on one and the same sequencing platform. Both class I and class II loci were covered by HLA typing, at four-digit resolution. The number of typed donors differed by locus: roughly 629-640 for A, B, C, DRB1 and DQB1; some 540 for DQA1; some 590 for DPA1; and 400 to 480 for DPB1. Four to six DR-DQ haplotypes were handled as single units for association and clustering, since linkage in the cohort was strong. On average, about 240,000 unique TCR beta nucleotide sequences were sequenced per donor among some 430 genotyped donors of the cohort, with roughly 18% of those sequences being non-productive. General study outcomes and caveats: A later analysis found that TCR association rates varied across HLA loci, with DRB1 alleles showing the most associated TCRs and HLA-C alleles the fewest. The 87-base-pair reads could not distinguish some IMGT-functional V segments, including TRBV6-2 and TRBV6-3, so those segments were excluded. According to a later analysis, most CMV-associated TCR beta chains appeared to be HLA-restricted, and the HLA associations seemed to be driven largely by CMV exposure. In both the original and validation cohorts, the classifier was reported to diagnose cytomegalovirus status with high specificity and sensitivity. In a later genetic analysis, fewer N-insertions in productive TCRs were reported among donors in an Asian-associated ancestry cluster than the approximately 670-donor mean. The study gave a list of 150 to 200 TCR beta chains associated with cytomegalovirus. In an earlier analysis of around 500 of the donors, most TCR beta V segments appeared in productive rearrangements about 87% or about 30% of the time, broadly matching IMGT annotations. It was suggested by the authors that the approach could potentially be generalized to other disease states and immunological phenotypes. Compared with equally common non-associated chains, HLA-associated TCR beta chains in a later analysis were more clonally expanded and had lower generation probabilities. A later analysis associated about 17,000 TCR beta sequences with specific HLA alleles at a false discovery rate of 0.05. A further reported finding was that TCR beta sequences accurately predicted the HLA-A and HLA-B alleles for most subjects in the first cohort. V-gene and J-gene trimming of TCR beta chains was associated with a missense DCLRE1C variant in a later genetic analysis, and the association was replicated in an independent cohort. In a later analysis, several top co-occurrence clusters were reported to appear linked to parvovirus B19, influenza, CMV and Epstein-Barr virus. Because counts were too low, approximately 15 rarely observed V segments, including chromosome 9 orphons, were excluded from the earlier analysis of several hundred of the donors. A group of highly shared sequence variants was considered likely to be a technical artifact of the sequencing pipeline. A few of the identified cytomegalovirus-associated TCR beta chains were confirmed in vitro to be specific for cytomegalovirus antigens. HLA typing was unavailable for some donors at each locus, so association tests used only the typed subset. Across donors, most TCR sequences were observed very rarely, whereas some public TCRs were present in many individuals. In this cohort, only TCR beta chains were sequenced, and detectable features were limited by the absence of alpha or paired-chain data. Assigning TCR associations to individual alleles was difficult when HLA alleles, especially DR and DQ, strongly co-occurred. Linkage disequilibrium might explain the correlated functional status among segregating V segments, but an unknown experimental factor could not be ruled out. The only immune exposure information available for the cohort was CMV serostatus. Sequencing depth was assumed to be roughly uniform across donors in the presence/absence analyses, though that assumption may not hold.

The cohort consisted of hundreds of healthy bone marrow donors. At the time of sampling, all cohort members were nominally healthy, though unrecorded immune exposures were likely present. The donor tested CMV seronegative and was one of the 352 seronegative cohort members. A peripheral blood sample was provided by each donor, and peripheral blood mononuclear cells were used for TCR beta sequencing. Genomic DNA extraction from the blood cell samples was performed with the Qiagen DNeasy Blood Extraction Kit. Reading the germline V gene gives CDR1 SGHTS and CDR2 YDEGEE. A distance of 6 bases separates the germline ends of V and J, which lose 2 bases and 4 bases respectively. The CDR3 spans 12 residues, from the cysteine through the phenylalanine. Solely the CDR3 DNA is kept, with 36 bases framed from the first base.

The specimen sequenced was PBMCs. The sequence was obtained from a man between 25 and 39 years old in good health and CMV-seronegative. The rearrangement joined TRBV5-8 to TRBJ2-5; the D gene assignment is ambiguous. The CDR3 protein sequence reads: CASSLRVETQYF. The nucleotide sequence is given as TGTGCCAGCAGCTTAAGAGTAGAGACCCAGTACTTC.